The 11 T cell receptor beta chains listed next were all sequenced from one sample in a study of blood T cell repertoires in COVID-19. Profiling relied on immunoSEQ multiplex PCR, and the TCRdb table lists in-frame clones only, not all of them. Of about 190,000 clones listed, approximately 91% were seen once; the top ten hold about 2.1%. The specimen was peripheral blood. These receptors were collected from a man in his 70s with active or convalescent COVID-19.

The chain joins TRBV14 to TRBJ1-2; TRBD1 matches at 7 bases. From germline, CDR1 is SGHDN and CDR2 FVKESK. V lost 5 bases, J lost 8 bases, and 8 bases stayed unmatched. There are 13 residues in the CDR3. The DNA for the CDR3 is TGTGCCAGCAGCTTTAACCAGGGGGTGGGCTACACCTTC. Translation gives CASSFNQGVGYTF.

CDR3 residues: CASSELRTGSREQYF. The CDR3 DNA sequence: TGTGCCAGCAGTGAGCTTAGGACAGGGTCGCGAGAGCAGTACTTC. The chain employs TRBV2 and TRBJ2-7, with 8 bases identical to TRBD1. V was clipped by 3 bases and J by 7 bases; unmatched bases: 11. The CDR3 covers 15 residues. The germline CDR1 and CDR2 sequences are SNHLY and FYNNEI. Full variable domain (rest looked up from reference TRBV2 and TRBJ2-7): EPEVTQTPSHQVTQMGQEVILRCVPISNHLYFYWYRQILGQKVEFLVSFYNNEISEKSEIFDDQFSVERPDGSNFTLKIRSTKLEDSAMYFCASSELRTGSREQYFGPGTRLTVT.

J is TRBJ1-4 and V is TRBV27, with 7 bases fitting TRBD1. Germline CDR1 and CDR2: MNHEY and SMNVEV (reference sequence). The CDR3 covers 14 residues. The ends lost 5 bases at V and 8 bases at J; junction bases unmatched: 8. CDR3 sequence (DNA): TGTGCCAGCAGTCCCTGGGACAGAAGGGAAAAACTGTTTTTT. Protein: CASSPWDRREKLFF. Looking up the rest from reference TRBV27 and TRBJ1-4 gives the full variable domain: EAQVTQNPRYLITVTGKKLTVTCSQNMNHEYMSWYRQDPGLGLRQIYYSMNVEVTDKGDVPEGYKVSRKEKRNFPLILESPSPNQTSLYFCASSPWDRREKLFFGSGTQLSVL.

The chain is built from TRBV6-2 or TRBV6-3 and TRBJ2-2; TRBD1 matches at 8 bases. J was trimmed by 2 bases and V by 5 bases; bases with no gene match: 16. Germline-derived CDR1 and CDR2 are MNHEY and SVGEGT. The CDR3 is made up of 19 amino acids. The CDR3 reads CASSDPTAGTGENTGELFF. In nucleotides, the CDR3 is TGTGCCAGCAGTGACCCGACTGCGGGGACAGGAGAAAACACCGGGGAGCTGTTTTTT.

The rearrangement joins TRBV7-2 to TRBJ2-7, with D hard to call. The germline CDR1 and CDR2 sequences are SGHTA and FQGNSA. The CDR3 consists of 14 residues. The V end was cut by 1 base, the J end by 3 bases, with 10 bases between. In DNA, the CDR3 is TGTGCCAGCAGCTTAGATATTTTCGGCTACGAGCAGTACTTC. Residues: CASSLDIFGYEQYF.

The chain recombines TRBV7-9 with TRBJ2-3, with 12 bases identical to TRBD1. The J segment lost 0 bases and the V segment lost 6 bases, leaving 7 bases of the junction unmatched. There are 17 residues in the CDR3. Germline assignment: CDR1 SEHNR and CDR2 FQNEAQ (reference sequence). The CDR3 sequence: CASRAGTGGASTDTQYF. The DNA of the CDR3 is TGTGCCAGCAGAGCCGGGACAGGGGGCGCCAGCACAGATACGCAGTATTTT.

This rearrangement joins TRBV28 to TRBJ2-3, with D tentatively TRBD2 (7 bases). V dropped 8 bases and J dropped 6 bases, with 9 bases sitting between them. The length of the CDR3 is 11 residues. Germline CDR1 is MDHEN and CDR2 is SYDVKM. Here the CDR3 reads CASEGGDTQYF. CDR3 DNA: TGTGCCAGCGAGGGGGGGGATACGCAGTATTTT.

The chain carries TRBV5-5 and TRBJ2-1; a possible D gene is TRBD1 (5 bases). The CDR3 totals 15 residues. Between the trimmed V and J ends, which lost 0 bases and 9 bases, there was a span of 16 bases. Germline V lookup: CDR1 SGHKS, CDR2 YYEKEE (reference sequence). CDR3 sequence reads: CASSLEVRADGEQFF. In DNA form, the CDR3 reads TGTGCCAGCAGCTTGGAGGTCAGGGCGGACGGTGAGCAGTTCTTC.

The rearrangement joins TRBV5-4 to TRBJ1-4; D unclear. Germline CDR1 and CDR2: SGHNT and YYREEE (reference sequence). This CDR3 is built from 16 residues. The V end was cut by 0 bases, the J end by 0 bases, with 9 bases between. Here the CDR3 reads CASSLVPAATNEKLFF. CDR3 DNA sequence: TGTGCCAGCAGCTTGGTGCCCGCGGCAACTAATGAAAAACTGTTTTTT.

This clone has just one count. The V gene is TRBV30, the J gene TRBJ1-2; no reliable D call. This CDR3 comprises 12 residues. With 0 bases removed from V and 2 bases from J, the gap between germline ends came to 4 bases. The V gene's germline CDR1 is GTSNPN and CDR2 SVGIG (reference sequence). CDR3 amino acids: CAWSVLNYGYTF. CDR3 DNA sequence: TGTGCCTGGAGTGTACTAAACTATGGCTACACCTTC.

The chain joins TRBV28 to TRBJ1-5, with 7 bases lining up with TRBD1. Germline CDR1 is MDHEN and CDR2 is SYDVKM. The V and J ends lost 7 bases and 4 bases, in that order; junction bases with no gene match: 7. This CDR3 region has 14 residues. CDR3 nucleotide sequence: TGTGCCAGCAATGACAGGGTGGGGAATCAGCCCCAGCATTTT. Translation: CASNDRVGNQPQHF.